One sample yielded the 27 T cell receptor beta chains listed below, sequenced in a study of OX40 agonist ivuxolimab in advanced cancers. The protocol was immunoSEQ multiplex PCR, while the TCRdb copy is restricted to in-frame clones and leaves out a portion. The data hold some 80,000 clones, with around 94% observed a single time. The material sequenced was CD4+ or CD8+ T cells sorted from blood, taken in a trial of the OX40 agonist ivuxolimab. Receptors originate from an adult with an advanced solid tumor such as melanoma, head and neck, liver or kidney cancer.

The genes are TRBV9 and TRBJ2-2; D remains ambiguous. CDR1 and CDR2 (germline): SGDLS, YYNGEE. V was shortened by 0 bases and J by 0 bases, with 6 bases between the two germline ends. This CDR3 has 15 amino acids. The chain's CDR3 is CASSVGVANTGELFF. The CDR3 DNA reads TGTGCCAGCAGCGTAGGGGTCGCGAACACCGGGGAGCTGTTTTTT.

This chain links TRBV2 with TRBJ1-4; 7 positions match TRBD1. There are 21 residues in the CDR3. After removal of 6 bases from V and 1 base from J, the junction contained 23 bases not matched to a gene. Looked up from germline, CDR1 is SNHLY and CDR2 is FYNNEI. The CDR3 coding sequence is TGTGCCAGCAGCGTTGACAGGGTGCTAATCCTATCCCCGCAAACTAATGAAAAACTGTTTTTT. Translation gives CASSVDRVLILSPQTNEKLFF.

V usage is TRBV4-1 and J usage is TRBJ2-2; D is ambiguous. V dropped 2 bases and J dropped 1 base, with 8 bases sitting between them. The germline V gene has CDR1 MGHRA and CDR2 YSYEKL. The CDR3 is 15 amino acids. The CDR3 protein is CASSQNHENTGELFF. The CDR3 DNA reads TGCGCCAGCAGCCAAAACCACGAGAACACCGGGGAGCTGTTTTTT.

V gene TRBV5-8 combines with J gene TRBJ1-5; 12 bases align to TRBD1. With 0 bases clipped from V and 6 bases from J, the junction kept 4 bases outside the gene matches. Per the germline V gene, CDR1 is SGHTS and CDR2 is YDEGEE. The CDR3 runs to 16 residues. The chain's CDR3 is CASSLAGQGAGQPQHF. CDR3 sequence (DNA): TGTGCCAGCAGCTTGGCGGGACAGGGGGCCGGTCAGCCCCAGCATTTT.

The count of this clone is one. The chain is built from TRBV21-1 and TRBJ2-7; the table's D gene call, TRBD2, was not cross checked with the DNA. TRBV21-1 is flagged as a pseudogene. The CDR3 sequence is 11 residues long. CDR3 sequence reads: CASGGADEQYF. CDR3 in DNA: TGTGCCAGCGGGGGGGCGGACGAGCAGTACTTC.

This chain connects TRBV7-9 to TRBJ1-3; TRBD1 is a possible D gene (5 bases). CDR3 size: 15 residues. Germline V CDR1 and CDR2: SEHNR, FQNEAQ (reference sequence). Trimming stripped 1 base from V and 0 bases from J, with 7 bases between. CDR3 sequence (DNA): TGTGCCAGCAGCTTAGGGGACTCCTCTGGAAACACCATATATTTT. This sequence encodes CASSLGDSSGNTIYF. The full variable domain, its missing parts supplied by reference TRBV7-9 and TRBJ1-3, is DTGVSQNPRHKITKRGQNVTFRCDPISEHNRLYWYRQTLGQGPEFLTYFQNEAQLEKSRLLSDRFSAERPKGSFSTLEIQRTEQGDSAMYLCASSLGDSSGNTIYFGEGSWLTVV.

The chain employs TRBV27 and TRBJ2-5; D not certain. Looked up from germline, CDR1 is MNHEY and CDR2 is SMNVEV (reference sequence). This CDR3 comprises 16 residues. V was pared by 5 bases and J by 5 bases, with 21 bases between. The CDR3 DNA reads TGTGCCAGCAGTCCTCGCACCGGGCCACCGGAGGAGACCCAGTACTTC. It translates to CASSPRTGPPEETQYF.

The chain uses TRBV27 and TRBJ1-3, with D unclear. There are 13 residues in the CDR3. Germline-derived CDR1 and CDR2 are MNHEY and SMNVEV (reference sequence). V was clipped by 8 bases and J by 0 bases, with 8 bases between them. CDR3 region: CASALFSGNTIYF. The CDR3 DNA follows: TGTGCCAGCGCCCTATTCTCTGGAAACACCATATATTTT.

The rearrangement links TRBV6-1 to TRBJ2-1, with TRBD2 matching 9 bases. This CDR3 is 15 amino acids long. Per the germline V gene, CDR1 is MNHNS and CDR2 is SASEGT. Unmatched junction bases numbered 7, after V lost 6 bases and J lost 4 bases. CDR3 amino acids: CASSDFSGGYNEQFF. The CDR3 region has the DNA TGTGCCAGCAGCGATTTCAGCGGGGGGTACAATGAGCAGTTCTTC.

This clone was detected a few times. V gene TRBV6-5 combines with J gene TRBJ2-7, with 11 bases lining up with TRBD2. Germline loops: CDR1 MNHEY, CDR2 SVGAGI. The length of the CDR3 is 15 residues. V was pared by 6 bases and J by 0 bases, with 4 bases of the junction left unmatched. The CDR3 here is CASSPTSGSSYEQYF. The CDR3 bases are TGTGCCAGCAGCCCAACTAGCGGGAGCTCCTACGAGCAGTACTTC.

This chain uses TRBV14 with TRBJ2-2, with TRBD2 identical over 8 bases. Per germline, CDR1 SGHDN and CDR2 FVKESK. The CDR3 length is 16 residues. Trimming at V came to 2 bases and at J to 0 bases, leaving 2 bases not matched to a gene. CDR3 protein: CASSQTSGANTGELFF. The CDR3 region has the DNA TGTGCCAGCAGCCAAACTAGCGGCGCGAACACCGGGGAGCTGTTTTTT. Looking up the rest from reference TRBV14 and TRBJ2-2 gives the full variable domain: EAGVTQFPSHSVIEKGQTVTLRCDPISGHDNLYWYRRVMGKEIKFLLHFVKESKQDESGMPNNRFLAERTGGTYSTLKVQPAELEDSGVYFCASSQTSGANTGELFFGEGSRLTVL.

The chain couples TRBV7-2 to TRBJ2-7; 7 bases are a match to TRBD1. J gave up 3 bases and V 1 base, and 6 bases lay outside the gene matches. The CDR3 runs 15 residues. The V gene's germline CDR1 is SGHTA and CDR2 FQGNSA. CDR3 coding DNA: TGTGCCAGCAGCTTAGATACAGGGGTGGTCTACGAGCAGTACTTC. This gives the protein CASSLDTGVVYEQYF.

The CDR3 loop reads CASSVPGAENEQFF. The CDR3 coding sequence is TGTGCCAGCAGCGTACCGGGAGCGGAAAATGAGCAGTTCTTC. V is TRBV9 and J is TRBJ2-1; D might be TRBD2 (6 bases). From germline, CDR1 is SGDLS and CDR2 YYNGEE. The CDR3 covers 14 residues. Trimming left V 1 base short and J 7 bases short, with 12 bases between.

J is TRBJ2-1 and V is TRBV2; possibly TRBD2 for D (5 bases). CDR3 size: 15 residues. Trimming cost V 6 bases and J 0 bases, with 12 bases left between them. Germline lookup yields CDR1 SNHLY and CDR2 FYNNEI. CDR3 protein: CASRDSGTSYNEQFF. The CDR3 DNA reads TGTGCCAGCAGGGACTCTGGAACCTCCTACAATGAGCAGTTCTTC.

The chain is built from TRBV9 and TRBJ2-1; D is ambiguous. CDR3 length: 16 residues. Germline V lookup: CDR1 SGDLS, CDR2 YYNGEE. V lost 3 bases and J 6 bases, leaving 19 bases between the germline ends. The CDR3 protein is CASSALPGPGSNEQFF. In nucleotides, the CDR3 is TGTGCCAGCAGCGCCCTCCCCGGACCCGGTTCCAATGAGCAGTTCTTC.

This clone appeared a single time. The chain has TRBV5-1 and TRBJ1-2, with D unresolved. The V gene lost 4 bases and the J gene lost 3 bases, with 16 bases spanning the gap. Germline-derived CDR1 and CDR2 are SGHRS and YFSETQ. The CDR3 covers 15 residues. The CDR3 protein is CASSPGPEGYYGYTF. CDR3 coding DNA: TGCGCCAGCAGCCCCGGACCTGAGGGTTACTATGGCTACACCTTC.

The genes are TRBV6-1 and TRBJ2-3; D is possibly TRBD2 (5 bases). The CDR3 is 16 residues long. Per germline, CDR1 MNHNS and CDR2 SASEGT. The V and J ends lost 2 bases and 3 bases respectively, with 15 bases between them. The CDR3 sequence is CASSELEDGMTDTQYF. For the CDR3, the DNA is TGTGCCAGCAGTGAATTGGAGGACGGGATGACAGATACGCAGTATTTT.

This rearrangement joins TRBV7-6 to TRBJ2-7; no firm D call. The CDR3 covers 13 residues. V was cut by 6 bases and J by 3 bases, with 12 bases left in between. Germline V CDR1 and CDR2: SGHVS, FNYEAQ. This CDR3 is CASSPVEDYEQYF. The CDR3, as DNA: TGTGCCAGCAGTCCCGTCGAGGACTACGAGCAGTACTTC.

A single count supports this clone. V gene TRBV5-6 combines with J gene TRBJ2-7; TRBD2 matches at 7 bases. The germline gives CDR1 SGHDT, CDR2 YYEEEE. This CDR3 contains 13 residues. V lost 2 bases and J lost 6; bases outside the gene matches: 5. CDR3 DNA: TGTGCCAGCAGCTTAGGACTAGACCTCGAGCAGTACTTC. It codes for CASSLGLDLEQYF.

This chain joins TRBV19 and TRBJ2-3; D tentatively fits TRBD1 or TRBD2 (5 bases each). CDR1 is LNHDA, CDR2 SQIVND, per germline (reference sequence). V was cut by 5 bases and J by 2 bases, with 11 bases left in between. CDR3 length equals 14 residues. This chain's CDR3 is CASSGDRLTDTQYF. CDR3 bases: TGTGCCAGTAGTGGGGACCGACTCACAGATACGCAGTATTTT.

This sequence joins TRBV5-6 and TRBJ1-2; tentative D call: TRBD1 (5 bases). The V end was cut by 6 bases, the J end by 4 bases, with 22 bases between. Germline CDR1 reads SGHDT; CDR2 reads YYEEEE. This CDR3 is 16 amino acids long. The CDR3 coding sequence is TGTGCCAGCACCAGTAAGGCGGGGGTCGGGCTCTATGGCTACACCTTC. Translating it yields CASTSKAGVGLYGYTF.

The rearrangement joins TRBV28 to TRBJ2-7, with unresolved D. V lost 6 bases, J lost 3 bases, and 12 bases lay in between. The CDR3 has 13 amino acids. In germline, CDR1 is MDHEN, CDR2 SYDVKM. In nucleotides, the CDR3 is TGTGCCAGCAGCCTGGACGGCCTCTACGAGCAGTACTTC. Amino acids: CASSLDGLYEQYF.

This clone was seen a few times. The gene calls are TRBV7-9 and TRBJ2-7, with D maybe TRBD1 (5 bases). The CDR3 contains 13 residues. The germline CDR1 and CDR2 sequences are SEHNR and FQNEAQ (reference sequence). The V end lost 3 bases, the J end lost 2 bases, and 8 bases lay between the germline ends. The CDR3 loop reads CASSLTVPYEQYF. The CDR3 DNA reads TGTGCCAGCAGCTTGACAGTCCCCTACGAGCAGTACTTC.

This clone was counted once. The chain carries TRBV19 and TRBJ1-2; D is perhaps TRBD1 (5 bases). This CDR3 region has 14 residues. Germline V gene lookup returns CDR1 LNHDA and CDR2 SQIVND (reference sequence). V lost 4 bases and J 3 bases, leaving 12 bases between the germline ends. The CDR3 spells CASSTDDRYYGYTF. The CDR3, as DNA: TGTGCCAGTAGTACGGATGACAGATACTATGGCTACACCTTC.

This rearrangement joins TRBV5-1 to TRBJ1-1; tentatively, D is TRBD1 (5 bases). CDR1 and CDR2 from the germline V gene are SGHRS and YFSETQ. V was pared by 4 bases and J by 11 bases, with 21 bases between. This CDR3 contains 14 residues. CDR3 coding DNA: TGCGCCAGCAGCCCGGGAGGGACCCCCTTGGGGGCTTTCTTT. As protein: CASSPGGTPLGAFF.

The chain recombines TRBV7-2 with TRBJ2-7; possibly TRBD1 for D (5 bases). The CDR3 has 14 amino acids. From germline, CDR1 is SGHTA and CDR2 FQGNSA. V lost 7 bases and J 0 bases, leaving 13 bases between the germline ends. The CDR3 DNA reads as TGTGCCAGCACCCAGATCAGGGACTCCTACGAGCAGTACTTC. Its protein is CASTQIRDSYEQYF. Looking up the rest from reference TRBV7-2 and TRBJ2-7 gives the full variable domain: GAGVSQSPSNKVTEKGKDVELRCDPISGHTALYWYRQSLGQGLEFLIYFQGNSAPDKSGLPSDRFSAERTGGSVSTLTIQRTQQEDSAVYLCASTQIRDSYEQYFGPGTRLTVT.

This clone was observed a single time. The rearrangement uses TRBV9 and TRBJ2-1; the D gene is possibly TRBD2 (7 bases). The CDR3 is 16 residues long. CDR1 is SGDLS, CDR2 YYNGEE, per germline. Trimming stripped 4 bases from V and 4 bases from J, with 18 bases between. In DNA form, the CDR3 reads TGTGCCAGCAGCCTAGCCCGGGGGGCCATATACAATGAGCAGTTCTTC. The encoded protein is CASSLARGAIYNEQFF.